This T cell receptor (beta chain) comes out of a study of blood T cell repertoires in COVID-19 (dated by TCRdb to 2020 to 2022). Background for the entire study: The collaborator samples originated in the United States, Italy and Spain and spanned the acute and convalescent phases of COVID-19. Deeply sampled blood TCRbeta repertoires from subjects exposed to, actively infected with, or recovered from COVID-19 were included in the dataset. HLA class I and class II types, where available, came from metadata supplied by the sample provider rather than from assay-based typing. Samples came from the ongoing ImmuneRACE study (first 160 participants) plus 1,254 subjects from 6 global collaborators. The material from the prospective study consisted of cDNA or gDNA derived from T cells, B-cell-depleted T cells, or PBMCs. A freely available public database, intended as a resource for researchers studying the immune response to SARS-CoV-2, is where the repertoires were released. The sample metadata nearly always contained a de-identified subject ID, COVID-19 status, age in years and sex.

About this clone itself: The antigen it recognizes is unknown. No much larger clonotype is one base removed from it; base qualities were not supplied.

The immunoSEQ Assay, a bias-controlled multiplex PCR, was used to amplify TCRbeta CDR3 regions from genomic DNA. As for the original processing: Nucleated cell counts per sample were estimated from amplification of reference gene primers within the assay. To quantify the absolute abundance of each unique TCRbeta CDR3 rearrangement, sequence reads were collapsed and filtered. For each sample, productive Simpson clonality was calculated as the square root of Simpson's diversity index over productive rearrangements. Drawn from immuneACCESS, this table holds only the in-frame rearrangements with V and J called that TCRdb kept. Clones are partly lost; checked studies trace under half to an unresolved V gene and leave the rest unexplained. V, J and clone size are those of that table, while D and trimming were read from the DNA. Across this sample there are over 150,000 clones, with about 86% seen only once. 5.5% to 7% of the sample rests with the top ten.

Whole blood was collected in K2EDTA tubes by collaborating institutions according to the institutions' own protocols. For TCRbeta analysis, collaborators shipped samples as frozen whole blood, isolated PBMCs, or DNA extracted from either of those sample types. The full study reports these points: How much clinical and demographic metadata was included differed by source and by participant, and the metadata was provided uncurated.

From the germline V gene, CDR1 is SGHNT and CDR2 is YENEEA. Trimmed from V: 1 base; trimmed from J: 7 bases; junction bases lacking a gene match: 12. From cysteine to phenylalanine, the CDR3 is 17 amino acids long. CDR3 DNA is the only sequence kept; it has 51 bases, read in frame from the first base. This chain is built from TRBV11-3 and TRBJ2-1, and TRBD2 aligns with 8 junction nucleotides. Input material: peripheral blood. The receptor was isolated from a man aged 50-60 years with active or convalescent COVID-19. The CDR3 reads CASSLVGAGEGVNEQFF. The nucleotide sequence reads as follows: TGTGCCAGCAGCTTAGTCGGAGCGGGAGAGGGGGTGAATGAGCAGTTCTTC.